Below, one TCR beta chain is given with its context. Its antigen remains unidentified. The data were taken from a study of shared clonotypes between healthy human individuals. Findings of the study overall: Naive CD4 clonotypes were shared across several donors at about 5%.

The V end lost 5 bases, the J end lost 6 bases, and 12 bases lay between the germline ends. The CDR3 has 13 amino acids. CDR1 and CDR2 (germline): MNHEY, SMNVEV (reference sequence). Assay used: immunoSEQ multiplex PCR; TCRdb lists only in-frame clones, some missing. The repertoire holds over a million clones, with approximately 80% as singletons. The chain employs TRBV27 and TRBJ2-3, with D possibly being TRBD1 or TRBD2 (5 bases each). The sample consisted of memory CD4+ T cells from PBMCs. The subset: CD45RA-negative fraction. This sequence originates from a man between 18 and 35 years old in good health. Some clones in this sample may be carry-over from other donors' samples. CDR3 in DNA: TGTGCCAGCAGTATGGGACCGGGCGATACGCAGTATTTT. Its protein is CASSMGPGDTQYF.